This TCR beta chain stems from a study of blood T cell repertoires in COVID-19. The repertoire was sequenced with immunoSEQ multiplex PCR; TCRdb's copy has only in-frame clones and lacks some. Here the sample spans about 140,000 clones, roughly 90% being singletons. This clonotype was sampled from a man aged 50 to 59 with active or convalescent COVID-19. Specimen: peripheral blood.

CDR3 DNA sequence: TGCAGCGTCGACAGGGGCGACATTCAGTACTTC. Its protein is CSVDRGDIQYF. The J gene is TRBJ2-4, the V gene TRBV29-1; TRBD1 matches 8 bases. This CDR3 contains 11 residues. Germline V CDR1 and CDR2: SQVTM, ANQGSEA. The ends lost 6 bases at V and 8 bases at J; junction bases unmatched: 3. The variable domain in full, with the rest retrieved from reference TRBV29-1 and TRBJ2-4, is SAVISQKPSRDICQRGTSLTIQCQVDSQVTMMFWYRQQPGQSLTLIATANQGSEATYESGFVIDKFPISRPNLTFSTLTVSNMSPEDSSIYLCSVDRGDIQYFGAGTRLSVL.